A selection of T cell receptor beta chains follows, all from one sample in a study of cytomegalovirus exposure and HLA in healthy donors. Generated by immunoSEQ multiplex PCR, the TCRdb table keeps only in-frame clones and is missing some. The sample records approximately 160,000 clones, 60% to 85% being singletons. The sequencing sample was made of PBMCs. These receptors were obtained from a woman between 45 and 60 years old in good health and CMV-seropositive. CDR3s include the opening cysteine and the closing phenylalanine or tryptophan. Each record gives: D gene, J gene, V gene, clone size, CDR3 protein, CDR3 DNA. D genes are given only for firm matches. Size values are once, few and many counts, or a class for expanded clones, and some rows have none.

d_call: -; j_call: TRBJ1-6; v_call: TRBV6-1; clone_size: -; cdr3_aa: CASSDVLAVYNSPLHF; cdr3_nt: TGTGCCAGCAGTGACGTCTTGGCCGTTTATAATTCACCCCTCCACTTT
d_call: TRBD2; j_call: TRBJ2-3; v_call: TRBV2; clone_size: -; cdr3_aa: CASSVLAGGNPIFGDTQYF; cdr3_nt: TGTGCCAGCAGTGTTCTAGCGGGGGGGAATCCGATTTTTGGAGATACGCAGTATTTT
d_call: -; j_call: TRBJ1-2; v_call: TRBV19; clone_size: few; cdr3_aa: CASSIENRPGYTF; cdr3_nt: TGTGCCAGTAGTATTGAAAACAGACCTGGCTACACCTTC
d_call: -; j_call: TRBJ2-5; v_call: TRBV5-4; clone_size: -; cdr3_aa: CASSLQGSYVTQYF; cdr3_nt: TGTGCCAGCAGCTTGCAGGGTAGCTACGTGACCCAGTACTTC
d_call: -; j_call: TRBJ1-1; v_call: TRBV10-3; clone_size: once; cdr3_aa: CAISDHTDTRNTEAFF; cdr3_nt: TGTGCCATCAGTGATCACACGGACACCAGGAACACTGAAGCTTTCTTT
d_call: -; j_call: TRBJ1-2; v_call: TRBV27; clone_size: -; cdr3_aa: CASSATERTYGYTF; cdr3_nt: TGTGCCAGCAGCGCGACAGAAAGGACCTATGGCTACACCTTC
d_call: TRBD1; j_call: TRBJ1-4; v_call: TRBV9; clone_size: few; cdr3_aa: CASSPETGRRNEKLFF; cdr3_nt: TGTGCCAGCAGCCCAGAGACAGGGCGACGTAATGAAAAACTGTTTTTT
d_call: TRBD1; j_call: TRBJ1-2; v_call: TRBV7-2; clone_size: -; cdr3_aa: CASSPDRVYGYTF; cdr3_nt: TGTGCCAGCAGCCCGGACAGGGTGTATGGCTACACCTTC
d_call: TRBD1; j_call: TRBJ1-2; v_call: TRBV6-6; clone_size: once; cdr3_aa: CASSPGRGQGAYGYTF; cdr3_nt: TGTGCCAGCAGCCCCGGGCGGGGACAGGGGGCCTATGGCTACACCTTC
d_call: -; j_call: TRBJ1-2; v_call: TRBV6-1; clone_size: -; cdr3_aa: CASSESGSYGYTF; cdr3_nt: TGTGCCAGCAGTGAATCCGGGTCCTATGGCTACACCTTC
d_call: TRBD1; j_call: TRBJ1-2; v_call: TRBV19; clone_size: -; cdr3_aa: CASDLGQGATYGYTF; cdr3_nt: TGTGCCAGCGATTTGGGACAGGGAGCGACGTATGGCTACACCTTC
d_call: TRBD2; j_call: TRBJ2-1; v_call: TRBV6-6; clone_size: few; cdr3_aa: CASSYGGLARYNEQFF; cdr3_nt: TGTGCCAGCAGTTACGGGGGACTAGCGCGTTACAATGAGCAGTTCTTC
d_call: -; j_call: TRBJ1-1; v_call: TRBV29-1; clone_size: -; cdr3_aa: CSVEKDTSLNTEAFF; cdr3_nt: TGCAGCGTTGAAAAGGACACCTCCTTGAACACTGAAGCTTTCTTT
d_call: -; j_call: TRBJ1-5; v_call: TRBV6-5; clone_size: -; cdr3_aa: CASSWTDSNQPQHF; cdr3_nt: TGTGCCAGCAGTTGGACAGATAGCAATCAGCCCCAGCATTTT
d_call: -; j_call: TRBJ1-5; v_call: TRBV4-2; clone_size: -; cdr3_aa: CASSGSGGSASQPQHF; cdr3_nt: TGTGCCAGCAGCGGAAGTGGGGGGTCCGCCTCTCAGCCCCAGCATTTT
d_call: -; j_call: TRBJ1-1; v_call: TRBV13; clone_size: few; cdr3_aa: CASRLDWESTEAFF; cdr3_nt: TGTGCCAGCAGACTGGATTGGGAGAGCACTGAAGCTTTCTTT
d_call: TRBD2; j_call: TRBJ2-1; v_call: TRBV6-1; clone_size: many; cdr3_aa: CASSEWSGGYGNEQFF; cdr3_nt: TGTGCCAGCAGTGAATGGTCGGGGGGTTACGGAAATGAGCAGTTCTTC
d_call: -; j_call: TRBJ2-7; v_call: TRBV27; clone_size: -; cdr3_aa: CASSLLRAGRYEQYF; cdr3_nt: TGTGCCAGCAGTCTTCTCCGGGCGGGGAGGTACGAGCAGTACTTC
d_call: -; j_call: TRBJ2-1; v_call: TRBV12-5; clone_size: -; cdr3_aa: CASGLAHRTNEQFF; cdr3_nt: TGTGCTAGTGGTTTGGCTCACAGGACCAATGAGCAGTTCTTC
d_call: TRBD1; j_call: TRBJ1-2; v_call: TRBV2; clone_size: -; cdr3_aa: CASSVGQEGYGYTF; cdr3_nt: TGTGCCAGCAGCGTAGGACAGGAGGGCTATGGCTACACCTTC
d_call: TRBD1; j_call: TRBJ2-7; v_call: TRBV15; clone_size: -; cdr3_aa: CATSSALGTGGEQYF; cdr3_nt: TGTGCCACCAGCAGTGCGCTCGGGACAGGGGGCGAGCAGTACTTC
d_call: -; j_call: TRBJ1-1; v_call: TRBV2; clone_size: -; cdr3_aa: CASSPGSGTEAFF; cdr3_nt: TGTGCCAGCAGTCCAGGGTCGGGCACTGAAGCTTTCTTT
d_call: TRBD1; j_call: TRBJ2-3; v_call: TRBV5-4; clone_size: -; cdr3_aa: CASSRDRGFTDTQYF; cdr3_nt: TGTGCCAGCAGCCGAGACAGGGGATTCACAGATACGCAGTATTTT
d_call: -; j_call: TRBJ2-2; v_call: TRBV2; clone_size: -; cdr3_aa: CASSDRRVNTGELFF; cdr3_nt: TGTGCCAGCAGCGACAGGAGAGTGAACACCGGGGAGCTGTTTTTT
d_call: -; j_call: TRBJ2-5; v_call: TRBV30; clone_size: -; cdr3_aa: CAWSEGGGQETQYF; cdr3_nt: TGTGCCTGGAGTGAGGGGGGGGGACAAGAGACCCAGTACTTC
d_call: -; j_call: TRBJ1-1; v_call: TRBV18; clone_size: -; cdr3_aa: CASSPQASGGRTEAFF; cdr3_nt: TGTGCCAGCTCACCACAGGCCTCCGGGGGACGCACTGAAGCTTTCTTT
d_call: TRBD2; j_call: TRBJ2-1; v_call: TRBV7-3; clone_size: -; cdr3_aa: CASSPKAGGYNEQFF; cdr3_nt: TGTGCCAGCAGCCCCAAAGCGGGGGGATACAATGAGCAGTTCTTC
d_call: -; j_call: TRBJ1-2; v_call: TRBV5-4; clone_size: -; cdr3_aa: CASSLHHYGYTF; cdr3_nt: TGTGCCAGCAGCTTGCATCACTATGGCTACACCTTC
d_call: -; j_call: TRBJ2-1; v_call: TRBV6-5; clone_size: few; cdr3_aa: CASSYALGSYNEQFF; cdr3_nt: TGTGCCAGCAGTTACGCTCTAGGCTCCTACAATGAGCAGTTCTTC
d_call: TRBD1; j_call: TRBJ2-7; v_call: TRBV11-2; clone_size: -; cdr3_aa: CASSLARVGQGAYEQYF; cdr3_nt: TGTGCCAGCAGCTTAGCTCGTGTGGGACAGGGAGCCTACGAGCAGTACTTC
d_call: -; j_call: TRBJ1-2; v_call: TRBV7-9; clone_size: -; cdr3_aa: CASSAKRGYTF; cdr3_nt: TGTGCCAGCAGTGCTAAACGGGGCTACACCTTC
d_call: TRBD1; j_call: TRBJ2-3; v_call: TRBV2; clone_size: -; cdr3_aa: CASSDETGESDTQYF; cdr3_nt: TGTGCCAGCAGTGATGAGACAGGGGAATCAGATACGCAGTATTTT
d_call: -; j_call: TRBJ2-3; v_call: TRBV9; clone_size: -; cdr3_aa: CASSVVSTDTQYF; cdr3_nt: TGTGCCAGCAGCGTCGTCTCTACAGATACGCAGTATTTT
d_call: TRBD1; j_call: TRBJ1-6; v_call: TRBV2; clone_size: few; cdr3_aa: CASRTGTGPSPLHF; cdr3_nt: TGTGCCAGCAGGACCGGGACAGGGCCCTCACCCCTCCACTTT
d_call: -; j_call: TRBJ1-2; v_call: TRBV7-9; clone_size: -; cdr3_aa: CASSLMESDGYTF; cdr3_nt: TGTGCCAGCAGCTTGATGGAGTCCGATGGCTACACCTTC
d_call: -; j_call: TRBJ2-4; v_call: TRBV5-6; clone_size: -; cdr3_aa: CASSLRGTTNIQYF; cdr3_nt: TGTGCCAGCAGCTTGAGGGGGACAACTAACATTCAGTACTTC
d_call: TRBD2; j_call: TRBJ2-1; v_call: TRBV27; clone_size: -; cdr3_aa: CASMEFSGGNYNEQFF; cdr3_nt: TGTGCCAGCATGGAGTTTAGCGGGGGAAACTACAATGAGCAGTTCTTC
d_call: -; j_call: TRBJ2-5; v_call: TRBV4-1; clone_size: -; cdr3_aa: CASSQDSRGAGWGLSQYF; cdr3_nt: TGCGCCAGCAGCCAAGACTCCCGGGGGGCGGGGTGGGGGTTGTCCCAGTACTTC
d_call: TRBD1; j_call: TRBJ1-4; v_call: TRBV10-3; clone_size: -; cdr3_aa: CATGRDRGNEKLFF; cdr3_nt: TGTGCCACCGGGAGGGACAGGGGAAATGAAAAACTGTTTTTT
d_call: TRBD2; j_call: TRBJ2-5; v_call: TRBV10-3; clone_size: -; cdr3_aa: CATGLAGARETQYF; cdr3_nt: TGTGCCACCGGACTAGCGGGGGCTAGAGAGACCCAGTACTTC
d_call: -; j_call: TRBJ2-5; v_call: TRBV9; clone_size: -; cdr3_aa: CASSPRGQETQYF; cdr3_nt: TGTGCCAGCAGCCCGAGAGGGCAAGAGACCCAGTACTTC
d_call: -; j_call: TRBJ2-5; v_call: TRBV7-9; clone_size: -; cdr3_aa: CASSGGLGQETQYF; cdr3_nt: TGTGCCAGCAGCGGGGGACTCGGACAAGAGACCCAGTACTTC
d_call: TRBD1; j_call: TRBJ1-5; v_call: TRBV15; clone_size: few; cdr3_aa: CATSRGTVNQPQHF; cdr3_nt: TGTGCCACCAGCCGTGGGACAGTTAATCAGCCCCAGCATTTT
d_call: -; j_call: TRBJ2-5; v_call: TRBV5-1; clone_size: few; cdr3_aa: CASSLNRGETQYF; cdr3_nt: TGCGCCAGCAGCTTGAACAGAGGGGAGACCCAGTACTTC
d_call: TRBD1; j_call: TRBJ1-2; v_call: TRBV4-1; clone_size: -; cdr3_aa: CASKQGGADYGYTF; cdr3_nt: TGCGCCAGCAAACAGGGGGGGGCTGACTATGGCTACACCTTC
d_call: -; j_call: TRBJ2-5; v_call: TRBV2; clone_size: few; cdr3_aa: CASSEQGWETQYF; cdr3_nt: TGTGCCAGCAGTGAACAGGGGTGGGAGACCCAGTACTTC
d_call: TRBD2; j_call: TRBJ2-3; v_call: TRBV27; clone_size: few; cdr3_aa: CASSERGARYTDTQYF; cdr3_nt: TGTGCCAGCAGCGAGCGGGGGGCCCGATACACAGATACGCAGTATTTT
d_call: -; j_call: TRBJ2-5; v_call: TRBV5-6; clone_size: -; cdr3_aa: CASSLVASLVETQYF; cdr3_nt: TGTGCCAGCAGCTTGGTGGCTTCCCTAGTCGAGACCCAGTACTTC
d_call: TRBD1; j_call: TRBJ2-7; v_call: TRBV5-1; clone_size: once; cdr3_aa: CASSSGQEVNEQYF; cdr3_nt: TGCGCCAGCAGCTCGGGACAGGAGGTTAACGAGCAGTACTTC
d_call: -; j_call: TRBJ2-1; v_call: TRBV9; clone_size: -; cdr3_aa: CASTSLHRGGNEQFF; cdr3_nt: TGTGCCAGCACATCTCTTCATCGGGGAGGCAATGAGCAGTTCTTC
d_call: -; j_call: TRBJ1-2; v_call: TRBV27; clone_size: -; cdr3_aa: CASSPATYNYGYTF; cdr3_nt: TGTGCCAGCAGCCCAGCGACCTATAACTATGGCTACACCTTC
d_call: TRBD1; j_call: TRBJ2-5; v_call: TRBV19; clone_size: -; cdr3_aa: CASSIVRGETQYF; cdr3_nt: TGTGCCAGTAGTATAGTCAGGGGGGAGACCCAGTACTTC
d_call: -; j_call: TRBJ1-2; v_call: TRBV9; clone_size: once; cdr3_aa: CASSGSGYTF; cdr3_nt: TGTGCCAGCAGCGGGAGCGGCTACACCTTC
d_call: TRBD1; j_call: TRBJ1-1; v_call: TRBV5-1; clone_size: -; cdr3_aa: CASSLDRVGTEAFF; cdr3_nt: TGCGCCAGCAGCCTGGACAGGGTTGGAACTGAAGCTTTCTTT
d_call: TRBD2; j_call: TRBJ2-3; v_call: TRBV5-1; clone_size: -; cdr3_aa: CASSLPVLAGGVDTQYF; cdr3_nt: TGCGCCAGCAGCCTGCCGGTTCTAGCGGGGGGGGTAGATACGCAGTATTTT
d_call: -; j_call: TRBJ2-2; v_call: TRBV19; clone_size: -; cdr3_aa: CASSIPGVGSGELFF; cdr3_nt: TGTGCCAGTAGTATTCCGGGGGTTGGGTCCGGGGAGCTGTTTTTT
d_call: TRBD1; j_call: TRBJ1-2; v_call: TRBV30; clone_size: -; cdr3_aa: CAWRMDRTDGMHGYTF; cdr3_nt: TGTGCCTGGAGGATGGACAGGACGGATGGGATGCATGGCTACACCTTC
d_call: TRBD1; j_call: TRBJ1-6; v_call: TRBV7-8; clone_size: -; cdr3_aa: CASSPPGDRVNSPLHF; cdr3_nt: TGTGCCAGCAGCCCCCCGGGGGACAGGGTCAATTCACCCCTCCACTTT
d_call: TRBD1; j_call: TRBJ2-1; v_call: TRBV2; clone_size: -; cdr3_aa: CASRDRGYEQFF; cdr3_nt: TGTGCCAGCAGGGACAGGGGCTATGAGCAGTTCTTC
d_call: TRBD1; j_call: TRBJ1-1; v_call: TRBV7-8; clone_size: -; cdr3_aa: CASSLALRQGEDTEAFF; cdr3_nt: TGTGCCAGCAGCTTAGCGCTGAGACAGGGAGAGGACACTGAAGCTTTCTTT